These T cell receptor beta chains were read from a single sample in a study of shared clonotypes between healthy human individuals. Libraries were prepared by immunoSEQ multiplex PCR; TCRdb keeps only in-frame clonotypes and omits some of them. The sample has over 2,000,000 clones, over 85% seen once. Sample: naive CD8+ T cells from PBMCs. The source of these receptors is a man aged 18 to 29 in good health. Some clones in this sample may be carry-over from other donors' samples. CDR3s include the opening cysteine and the closing phenylalanine or tryptophan. A D gene is named only where the DNA matches it firmly. Clone size is not always given. Where it is, it says once, few, many or a class for expanded clones.

J,D,V,size,DNA,CDR3
TRBJ2-7,.,TRBV25-1,.,TGTGCCAGCAGTGAGGTCGGCGGGAAGCCTTCCTACGAGCAGTACTTC,CASSEVGGKPSYEQYF
TRBJ2-5,TRBD2,TRBV7-8,.,TGTGCCAGCAGCGGCGGGACGGGGGGTTCCGAGACCCAGTACTTC,CASSGGTGGSETQYF
TRBJ2-7,.,TRBV9,.,TGTGCCAGCGGAAGGCTGCTGGGGGACTACGAGCAGTACTTC,CASGRLLGDYEQYF
TRBJ1-4,.,TRBV28,.,TGTGCCAGCAGTTTCGGGCAGGGGGAAAAACTGTTTTTT,CASSFGQGEKLFF
TRBJ2-7,.,TRBV27,.,TGTGCCAGCAGTTTTTACCGGGACTCCTACGAGCAGTACTTC,CASSFYRDSYEQYF
TRBJ2-1,.,TRBV27,.,TGTGCCAGTTGCCCGGGGCTCAGCTCCTACAATGAGCAGTTCTTC,CASCPGLSSYNEQFF
TRBJ1-1,.,TRBV6-1,.,TGTGCCAGCAGTATCGTGGGTGGAACTTTCTTT,CASSIVGGTFF
TRBJ1-1,.,TRBV28,.,TGTGCCAGCAGTTACAGGCGGGGGAATGAAGCTTTCTTT,CASSYRRGNEAFF
TRBJ2-3,.,TRBV7-3,.,TGTGCCAGCAGCCAACCCCCAGATACGCAGTATTTT,CASSQPPDTQYF
TRBJ2-1,.,TRBV7-9,.,TGTGCCAGCAGCTCCACGGTACGGGTCGCCTACAATGAGCAGTTCTTC,CASSSTVRVAYNEQFF
TRBJ1-1,.,TRBV4-2,.,TGTGCCAGCAGCCACCCCCGGGGGTGGGGGGACACTGAAGCTTTCTTT,CASSHPRGWGDTEAFF
TRBJ1-2,TRBD1,TRBV7-8,.,TGTGCCAGCAGCTTAGTAGCACGACAGGGGGGCTATGGCTACACCTTC,CASSLVARQGGYGYTF
TRBJ1-5,TRBD1,TRBV7-9,.,TGTGCCAGCAGCGACCGGACAGGCCCCAATCAGCCCCAGCATTTT,CASSDRTGPNQPQHF
TRBJ1-4,TRBD1,TRBV28,.,TGTGCCAGCAGTGCGACAGGGATGTTTAATGAAAAACTGTTTTTT,CASSATGMFNEKLFF
TRBJ2-4,TRBD2,TRBV14,.,TGTGCCAGCAGCCCGGGGGGGGAAGGAGCCAAAAACATTCAGTACTTC,CASSPGGEGAKNIQYF
TRBJ1-1,.,TRBV7-3,.,TGTGCCAGCAGCCTCATCAGACAGGTTGTTAACACTGAAGCTTTCTTT,CASSLIRQVVNTEAFF
TRBJ2-1,.,TRBV29-1,.,TGCAGCGTCGAAGACAGCTACAATGAGCAGTTCTTC,CSVEDSYNEQFF
TRBJ2-7,.,TRBV5-1,once,TGCGCCAGCAGCTTGGGGCCGGGAGCTGAGTGGTACTTC,CASSLGPGAEWYF
TRBJ2-4,.,TRBV6-9,.,TGTGCCAGCAGTTTCTGCGTGGCCAAAAACATTCAGTACTTC,CASSFCVAKNIQYF
TRBJ2-2,.,TRBV6-5,.,TGTGCCAGCAGTTACTCAGGGACCGGGGAGCTGTTTTTT,CASSYSGTGELFF
TRBJ2-7,TRBD2,TRBV6-1,.,TGTGCCAGCAGGGATATAGCGGGATGGGCACGGGAGCAGTACTTC,CASRDIAGWAREQYF
TRBJ1-1,.,TRBV9,.,TGTGCCAGCAGCGTCTCAGGGGTCGTCCCTGAAGCTTTCTTT,CASSVSGVVPEAFF
TRBJ1-2,TRBD1,TRBV7-9,.,TGTGCCAGCAGCTTAGTCAGGCCACAGGGGTCCGAAAACACCTTC,CASSLVRPQGSENTF
TRBJ2-2,.,TRBV29-1,.,TGCAGCGTGGAGACGCTGGGTCGGGCGAACACCGGGGAGCTGTTTTTT,CSVETLGRANTGELFF
TRBJ2-7,TRBD1,TRBV27,.,TGTGCCAGCAGTTTATCCGGGACAGGAGTGGAGCAGTACTTC,CASSLSGTGVEQYF
TRBJ2-3,TRBD2,TRBV28,.,TGTGCCAGCAGACCGGCTAGCGGGAGGGTTATTACCGATACGCAGTATTTT,CASRPASGRVITDTQYF
TRBJ2-7,.,TRBV5-6,.,TGTGCCAGCAGCTTCGGGGTCTACGAGCAGTACTTC,CASSFGVYEQYF
TRBJ2-1,TRBD2,TRBV19,.,TGTGCCAGTAGTATGGGGGCTAGCGGGAGGACCAACAATGAGCAGTTCTTC,CASSMGASGRTNNEQFF
TRBJ2-3,TRBD2,TRBV19,.,TGTGCCAGTAGTGGGCTAGCGGGAGGTCCCCAGTATTTT,CASSGLAGGPQYF
TRBJ2-1,.,TRBV7-3,once,TGTGCCAGCAGCCTCCGAGGGGACAATGAGCAGTTCTTC,CASSLRGDNEQFF
TRBJ2-4,.,TRBV5-4,.,TGTGCCAGCAGCCCGGACCATATTAATCAGTACTTC,CASSPDHINQYF
TRBJ2-4,.,TRBV11-2,.,TGTGCCAGCAGCAAAGTGGGGAACGGGGCAGGTCTAGCCAAAAACATTCAGTACTTC,CASSKVGNGAGLAKNIQYF
TRBJ2-7,.,TRBV4-2,.,TGTGCCAGCAGCCAAGCTTACGGGGGAAGCTCCTACGAGCAGTACTTC,CASSQAYGGSSYEQYF
TRBJ2-1,TRBD2,TRBV7-8,.,TGTGCCAGCAGCTCGCAGCGGGACCCCTCCTACAATGAGCAGTTCTTC,CASSSQRDPSYNEQFF
TRBJ2-3,TRBD2,TRBV7-3,.,TGTGCCAGCAGACCTAGCGGGGTTAGCACAGATACGCAGTATTTT,CASRPSGVSTDTQYF
TRBJ2-7,.,TRBV28,once,TGTGCCAGCAGTCTGAAATCCGGGCCCAGCTCCTACGAGCAGTACTTC,CASSLKSGPSSYEQYF
TRBJ2-3,.,TRBV19,.,TGTGCCAGTAGTCTTTTACCAGGTTCAGATACGCAGTATTTT,CASSLLPGSDTQYF
TRBJ1-2,.,TRBV27,.,TGTGCCAGCAGTTTCTCGGGCAACTATGGCTACACCTTC,CASSFSGNYGYTF
TRBJ2-6,.,TRBV5-1,.,TGCGCCAGCAGCTTGGCCCTGGCAGGGGTATCCGGGGCCAACGTCCTGACTTTC,CASSLALAGVSGANVLTF
TRBJ2-1,TRBD2,TRBV29-1,.,TGCAGCGTTGAGGCCTCCGGACTAGCTTTGATGGAGCAGTTCTTC,CSVEASGLALMEQFF
TRBJ2-7,TRBD2,TRBV18,.,TGTGCCAGCTCACCTTCAAGACTAGCGGGAGTAGACGAGCAGTACTTC,CASSPSRLAGVDEQYF
TRBJ2-2,TRBD1,TRBV5-1,once,TGCGCCAGCAGCCCCGGGACAGGGGACACCGGGGAGCTGTTTTTT,CASSPGTGDTGELFF
TRBJ2-7,.,TRBV6-6,.,TGTGCCAGCACCGGGGGTAATTCGTACGAGCAGTACTTC,CASTGGNSYEQYF